This is a list of T cell receptor beta chains from one sample in a study of identical twins. TCRdb called the 5' RACE reads again in MiXCR, with one record for every CDR3 protein. The profile shows 420,000 or so distinct CDR3 sequences, approximately 17% of them singletons. The sample comprised naive T cells sorted from blood. These receptors all stem from a man aged 45-65 years in good health. The CDR3 runs from the conserved cysteine through the conserved F or W. The D gene is left open where the match is weak. A clone size is listed for some rows: how often the clone was seen (once, few, many), or a class if it is expanded.

V gene,clone size,D gene,J gene,CDR3 protein,CDR3 DNA
TRBV5-1,.,TRBD1,TRBJ2-7,CASSWTGASYEQYF,TGCGCCAGCAGCTGGACAGGGGCCTCCTACGAGCAGTACTTC
TRBV6-5,once,TRBD1,TRBJ1-1,CASSYSQGQGAEAFF,TGTGCCAGCAGTTACTCTCAGGGACAGGGAGCTGAAGCTTTCTTT
TRBV20-1,.,TRBD1,TRBJ1-1,CSARDRDRYTEAFF,TGCAGTGCTCGCGACAGGGATCGGTACACTGAAGCTTTCTTT
TRBV4-1,few,.,TRBJ2-5,CASSQGLWETQYF,TGCGCCAGCAGCCAGGGCTTGTGGGAGACCCAGTACTTC
TRBV11-2,.,TRBD2,TRBJ2-1,CASSIAGGGGNEQFF,TGTGCCAGCAGCATAGCGGGAGGGGGGGGCAATGAGCAGTTCTTC
TRBV9,.,.,TRBJ2-1,CASSVDGDNEQFF,TGTGCCAGCAGCGTAGATGGGGACAATGAGCAGTTCTTC
TRBV20-1,.,.,TRBJ2-7,CSARVPQSSYEQYF,TGCAGTGCTAGAGTTCCACAGAGCTCCTACGAGCAGTACTTC
TRBV6-5,few,TRBD2,TRBJ2-7,CASSYRITSGYEQYF,TGTGCCAGCAGTTACCGGATAACTAGCGGCTACGAGCAGTACTTC
TRBV20-1,many,TRBD1,TRBJ2-1,CSALTTGGSLQFF,TGCAGTGCTCTCACGACAGGGGGTTCCCTTCAGTTCTTC
TRBV6-6,many,.,TRBJ1-2,CASSLQGQSGYTF,TGTGCCAGCAGTTTACAGGGTCAGTCTGGCTACACCTTC
TRBV7-8,.,.,TRBJ2-1,CASSLEERSYNEQFF,TGTGCCAGCAGCTTAGAGGAACGCTCCTACAATGAGCAGTTCTTC
TRBV5-1,.,TRBD1,TRBJ2-1,CASSFQRQGAYNEQFF,TGCGCCAGCAGCTTTCAGCGGCAGGGGGCCTACAATGAGCAGTTCTTC
TRBV20-1,.,TRBD2,TRBJ2-1,CSARPPGGAVRNEQFF,TGCAGTGCTAGACCTCCGGGGGGGGCCGTTAGGAATGAGCAGTTCTTC
TRBV15,few,.,TRBJ1-1,CATSSGQPLPAWAFF,TGTGCCACCAGCAGTGGACAGCCTTTACCTGCTTGGGCTTTCTTT
TRBV4-1,few,TRBD2,TRBJ2-1,CASSQALAGGSSEQFF,TGCGCCAGCAGCCAAGCGCTAGCGGGGGGTAGCAGTGAGCAGTTCTTC
TRBV5-1,few,.,TRBJ2-3,CASSFLVGDTQYF,TGCGCCAGCAGCTTCTTAGTTGGAGATACGCAGTATTTT